The 3 T cell receptor beta chains below all came from one sample that was sequenced in a study of technical replicates of blood from several donors. The protocol was immunoSEQ multiplex PCR, while the TCRdb copy is restricted to in-frame clones and leaves out a portion. The repertoire holds more than 90,000 clones, with about 95% as singletons. Sequencing input: T cells isolated from PBMCs. These receptors all come from a human donor in good health.

The gene calls are TRBV27 and TRBJ2-7; 13 positions match TRBD2. The CDR3 sequence is 14 residues long. V shed 8 bases, J shed 7 bases, and the junction held 8 bases outside the gene matches. In germline, CDR1 is MNHEY, CDR2 SMNVEV (reference sequence). The CDR3: CASWKTSGRWEQYF. Here the CDR3 DNA reads TGTGCCAGCTGGAAGACTAGCGGGAGGTGGGAGCAGTACTTC.

J is TRBJ2-7 and V is TRBV14; possible D gene TRBD2, 5 bases. The ends were cut back, 5 bases at V and 3 bases at J, with 8 bases in the middle. From germline, CDR1 is SGHDN and CDR2 FVKESK. The CDR3 contains 12 residues. CDR3 coding DNA: TGTGCCAGCAGCTCAGCGGTCTACGAGCAGTACTTC. This codes for CASSSAVYEQYF.

Details on this clone: Other nucleotide sequences in the sample specify the same CDR3. This chain uses TRBV18 with TRBJ2-1; D unclear. This CDR3 contains 13 residues. Germline-derived CDR1 and CDR2 are KGHSH and LQKENI. V was shortened by 3 bases and J by 4 bases, with 7 bases between the two germline ends. The DNA of the CDR3 is TGTGCCAGCTCACCCCTCAGTTACAATGAGCAGTTCTTC. It yields the protein CASSPLSYNEQFF.